This T cell receptor (beta chain) was recorded in a study of T cell responses to AZD1222 COVID-19 vaccine. Sequencing used immunoSEQ multiplex PCR; TCRdb keeps in-frame clones, though not all of them. The table includes 70,000 or so clones, 79% detected once. Germline loops: CDR1 SQVTM, CDR2 ANQGSEA. The V gene lost 1 base and the J gene lost 4 bases, with 13 bases spanning the gap. The CDR3 is made up of 14 amino acids. This sequence joins TRBV29-1 and TRBJ1-2, with D unclear. The clonotype comes from an adult in good health. Sequenced here: peripheral blood, sampled on day 0 of MenACWY control vaccination. CDR3 protein: CSVEGFPAGYGYTF. The CDR3 DNA reads TGCAGCGTTGAAGGGTTTCCCGCGGGCTATGGCTACACCTTC.